This TCR beta chain was identified in a study of blood T cell repertoires in COVID-19. Study context: Collection of acute and convalescent COVID-19 samples took place in the United States, Italy and Spain. PBMCs, B-cell-depleted T cells, or T cells provided the cDNA or gDNA that made up the material.

Germline V gives CDR1 KGHSH, CDR2 LQKENI. The CDR3 consists of 12 residues. Trimming pared 6 bases from V and 2 bases from J, leaving 8 bases between. Original methodology: Reference gene primer amplification gave nucleated cell count estimates. Data came from immunoSEQ multiplex PCR; TCRdb stores just in-frame clones and leaves some out. From that table come the V and J calls and clone size; the DNA was used to work out D and trimming. This sample has 15,000 to 20,000 clones; about four fifths occur once, and the top ten carry approximately 10%. Sequenced: peripheral blood. This TCR was recovered from a man at least 80 years old with acute or convalescent COVID-19. The chain recombines TRBV18 with TRBJ2-7, with D unclear. The CDR3 bases are TGTGCCAGCTCGCAAACAGCCTACGAGCAGTACTTC. Its protein product is CASSQTAYEQYF.